Shown below are 10 T cell receptor beta chains from a single sample sequenced in a study of blood T cell repertoires in COVID-19. The method was immunoSEQ multiplex PCR; TCRdb's version includes in-frame clones alone and lacks a portion of them. The sample includes roughly 330,000 clones, approximately 89% of them seen just once. Sequences were obtained from PBMCs or T cells enriched from blood (not recorded which). Receptors originate from a man under 40 who had recovered from COVID-19.

V is TRBV5-1 and J is TRBJ2-1; 7 bases are shared with TRBD2. The CDR3 runs to 14 residues. CDR1 and CDR2 from the germline V gene are SGHRS and YFSETQ. V was clipped by 5 bases and J by 4 bases; unmatched bases: 6. The CDR3 spells CASRGDYPYNEQFF. Written as DNA, the CDR3 is TGCGCCAGCAGGGGGGACTACCCATACAATGAGCAGTTCTTC.

This rearrangement joins TRBV6-2 or TRBV6-3 to TRBJ2-5; 11 bases map to TRBD1. Germline trimming cut 6 bases from V and 5 bases from J; bases unmatched to any gene: 8. Per the germline V gene, CDR1 is MNHEY and CDR2 is SVGEGT. There are 15 residues in the CDR3. The CDR3 sequence is CASSVPGQGEETQYF. The CDR3 DNA follows: TGTGCCAGCAGCGTCCCGGGACAGGGGGAGGAGACCCAGTACTTC.

The J gene is TRBJ2-7, the V gene TRBV11-1; a weak D match, TRBD1 (8 bases). Germline lookup yields CDR1 SGHAT and CDR2 FQDESV (reference sequence). The CDR3 is made up of 16 amino acids. V lost 5 bases and J 5 bases, leaving 22 bases between the germline ends. The CDR3 loop reads CASSPRGGRGLDEQYF. CDR3 coding DNA: TGTGCCAGCAGCCCGAGGGGGGGCAGGGGGCTCGACGAGCAGTACTTC.

This clone was seen only a few times. The chain has TRBV28 and TRBJ2-1; 10 bases match TRBD2. This CDR3 is built from 15 residues. The germline V gene has CDR1 MDHEN and CDR2 SYDVKM. Trimming cost V 3 bases and J 4 bases; bases outside gene matches: 3. CDR3 DNA: TGTGCCAGCAGTTTTAGCGGGGGGCCATACAATGAGCAGTTCTTC. This translates into CASSFSGGPYNEQFF.

This clone showed up just a few times. The chain joins TRBV4-1 to TRBJ2-3, with 11 bases lining up with TRBD2. Germline loops: CDR1 MGHRA, CDR2 YSYEKL. V lost 6 bases, J lost 2 bases, and 4 bases stayed unmatched. This CDR3 has 15 residues. The chain's CDR3 is CASSHSGGDTDTQYF. CDR3 nucleotides: TGCGCCAGCAGTCATAGCGGGGGGGACACAGATACGCAGTATTTT.

V usage is TRBV10-3 and J usage is TRBJ1-4; D unresolved. Germline V gene data show CDR1 as ENHRY and CDR2 as SYGVKD. Trimming took 0 bases from V and 4 from J, leaving 15 bases between them. The CDR3 consists of 17 residues. The CDR3 reads CAISESFGGLVNEKLFF. As DNA, the CDR3 is TGTGCCATCAGTGAGTCTTTTGGAGGGCTGGTTAATGAAAAACTGTTTTTT.

The chain combines TRBV3-1 (or the pseudogene TRBV3-2) with TRBJ1-2; no definite D call. The V and J ends lost 0 bases and 8 bases respectively, with 13 bases between them. Germline V gene lookup returns CDR1 LGHDT and CDR2 YNNKEL (reference sequence). There are 14 residues in the CDR3. Written as DNA, the CDR3 is TGTGCCAGCAGCCAAGATTCAGCGGGTGGGGGCTACACCTTC. The encoded protein is CASSQDSAGGGYTF.

The genes are TRBV21-1 and TRBJ2-3; the D call TRBD2 from the table was never checked on the DNA. TRBV21-1 is classified as a pseudogene. This CDR3 is 21 amino acids long. CDR3 sequence (DNA): TGTGCCAGCACCTCCCTGAACAGCGGGACTAGCGGGGGACAATACACAGATACGCAGTATTTT. Translated: CASTSLNSGTSGGQYTDTQYF.

The V gene is TRBV5-1, the J gene TRBJ2-5; 8 positions agree with TRBD1. Losses at the gene ends were 6 bases for V and 3 bases for J; bases not matched to a gene: 10. The CDR3 is 15 amino acids. Germline V CDR1 and CDR2: SGHRS, YFSETQ. The CDR3: CASNLRQGPEETQYF. CDR3 coding DNA: TGCGCCAGCAACCTCCGACAGGGGCCTGAAGAGACCCAGTACTTC.

This chain joins TRBV19 and TRBJ1-2; 10 bases line up with TRBD1. This CDR3 has 15 amino acids. Germline V lookup: CDR1 LNHDA, CDR2 SQIVND (reference sequence). V was pared by 6 bases and J by 6 bases, with 10 bases of the junction left unmatched. Here the CDR3 reads CASSRPDRGKNGYTF. The CDR3 DNA sequence: TGTGCCAGTAGCCGCCCGGACAGGGGGAAGAATGGCTACACCTTC.